This T cell receptor beta chain was captured by sequencing in a study of cytomegalovirus exposure and HLA in healthy donors (dated 2017 in TCRdb). About the study as a whole: An earlier analysis of roughly 610 of the donors reported approximately 280 Gb of sequence data and around 120 million unique TCR beta sequences obtained from about 179 million T cells. An early release covering 550 to 700 HLA-typed donors comprised about 310 gigabases of sequencing data and approximately 80 million unique TCR sequences. Of the 300 to 400 genotyped donors, approximately 82% fell in the genetic ancestry cluster associated with self-reported Caucasian donors. The study aimed to test whether signatures of past pathogen exposure could be identified by cataloging public T cell receptors. The study profiled the T cell repertoires of about 640 subjects by immunosequencing and related them to cytomegalovirus serostatus. Along with the 666-subject first cohort, a separate validation cohort of roughly 110 different subjects was used. To predict cytomegalovirus infection status, the study brought together high-throughput TCR immunosequencing, statistical association of individual TCRs with disease status, and machine learning. To study patterns of TCR occurrence, a later analysis re-analyzed previously published TCR beta repertoires from 550 to 800 donors and added high-resolution HLA genotyping. The later analysis used no new phenotypic data to find candidate immune exposures, relying instead on TCR beta sequences and their occurrence across donors. In an earlier analysis of 500 to 650 of the donors, high-throughput TCR beta sequencing was used to judge whether each TCR beta V gene segment behaved as functional or pseudogenic. Donor age, sex, ethnicity and CMV serostatus were compiled alongside the repertoire data. Genome-wide SNP genotypes for about 60% of the 666 donors were used in a later genetic analysis, which treated that subset as a discovery cohort. All discovery cohort repertoires had been generated on a single sequencing platform. Class I and class II HLA loci were covered by the typing at four-digit resolution. The number of donors typed differed by locus, with roughly 629-640 for A, B, C, DRB1 and DQB1, 522 for DQA1, 600 to 610 for DPA1, and some 440 for DPB1. Roughly five DR-DQ haplotypes were handled as single units for association and clustering, since linkage in the cohort was strong. Among a few hundred genotyped donors of the cohort, an average of 235,054 unique TCR beta nucleotide sequences were sequenced per donor, roughly 20% of them non-productive.

The cohort comprised fewer than 750 healthy bone marrow donors. Cohort members were all nominally healthy when sampled, although unrecorded immune exposures were likely present. The donor was CMV seropositive and was included in the group of 289 seropositive cohort members. Each donor provided a peripheral blood sample, and peripheral blood mononuclear cells were used for TCR beta sequencing. The Qiagen DNeasy Blood Extraction Kit was used to extract genomic DNA from the blood cell samples. Inclusive of the bounding cysteine and phenylalanine, the CDR3 is 15 residues long. Of all the DNA, just the CDR3 is kept, 45 bases in frame from base 1. Receptor amplification or capture employed the immunoSEQ multiplex PCR assay. The multiplex PCR relied on a mix of 60 forward primers for TCR Vbeta segments and 13 reverse primers for TCR Jbeta segments. Amplification of the CDR3 region of rearranged TCR beta genes was performed with a multiplex PCR assay on genomic DNA. Amplified TCR beta libraries were sequenced as 87-base-pair reads on the Illumina HiSeq System. Regarding the original processing steps: A later analysis counted tens of millions of unique TCR beta chains across the roughly 700 repertoires, and about 10 million of these chains were shared by at least two donors. Raw reads were error-corrected and collapsed into unique sequences by a nearest-neighbor algorithm in which closely related sequences were merged to remove PCR and sequencing errors. Alignment of CDR3 sequences to IMGT reference sequences was used to assign V, D and J gene segments. For a sequence to be retained, a match of at least six nucleotides was required to both a V gene segment and a J gene segment. Rearrangements were classified as productive when the CDR3 lacked stop codons and remained in frame with V and J, and all other rearrangements were classified as non-productive. Following IMGT convention, CDR3 was defined as the stretch from the second conserved V-encoded cysteine to the conserved J-encoded phenylalanine. In an earlier analysis of around 600 of the donors, sequences lacking an unambiguous match to a single V gene segment were excluded. In an earlier analysis of 450 to 750 of the donors, a V segment was called functional when productive rearrangements were above 56.7%, and segregating when the standard deviation between donors exceeded 5%. To diagnose cytomegalovirus status from the catalog of TCR beta chain sequences, a statistical classification framework was built. In a later analysis, V and J genes were assigned by comparing TCR nucleotide sequences against IMGT/GENE-DB human TR gene sequences. In a later analysis, CDR3 sequences and most-parsimonious VDJ recombination scenarios were assigned using the TCRdist pipeline. In a later analysis, each TCR beta chain was defined by its CDR3 amino acid sequence together with its V-gene family, and reads lacking a unique V-gene family were excluded. To address suspected cross-contamination and a sequencing artifact, a later analysis removed some 620 highly shared, low-generation-probability nucleotide sequences. In a later analysis, a clonal expansion index was calculated for each public chain from normalized within-repertoire ranks of inferred template counts. In a later analysis, generation probabilities were computed with a VDJ recombination model fitted to out-of-frame rearrangements, and the resulting probabilities were checked against IGoR. In a later analysis, TCR-TCR, TCR-HLA and TCR-CMV co-occurrence was scored with hypergeometric tests, and a repertoire-size bias correction was applied to TCR pairs. To estimate false discovery rates, a later analysis permuted the HLA or CMV assignments 20 times. In a later analysis, co-occurring TCRs were grouped with DBSCAN, and TCRdist sequence similarity was added when clustering was performed within HLA-allele-positive subsets. Repertoires with fewer than 30,000 or more than 120,000 public chains were left out of co-occurrence clustering, as were about 5 repertoires with anomalous nucleotide sharing. TCRdb limited this immuneACCESS table to in-frame rearrangements with V and J called. A share of clones is missing; checked studies link under half to unresolved V genes, and the rest is unexplained. V and J calls and clone size come straight from that table; D and trimming were deduced from the DNA. Within this sample are 60,000 or so clones, with more than 70% of them counted one time only. The top ten clones comprise 25% of the sample.

Broader findings and caveats from the paper: Because the 87-base-pair reads could not distinguish some IMGT-functional V segments, including TRBV6-2 and TRBV6-3, those segments were excluded. Because counts were too low, about 15 rarely observed V segments, including chromosome 9 orphons, were left out of the earlier analysis of 587 of the donors. While some public TCRs were present in many individuals, most TCR sequences turned up only very rarely across donors. Specific HLA alleles were associated with over 15,000 TCR beta sequences at a false discovery rate of 0.05 in a later analysis. The study gave a list of 150 to 200 TCR beta chains associated with cytomegalovirus. CMV serostatus was the only immune exposure information available for the cohort. The authors suggested that the approach could potentially be generalized to other disease states and immunological phenotypes. Presence/absence analyses assumed roughly uniform sequencing depth across donors, an assumption that may not hold. When HLA alleles, especially DR and DQ, strongly co-occurred, attributing TCR associations to individual alleles was difficult. A cluster of highly shared sequence variants was judged likely to be a technical artifact of the sequencing pipeline. An earlier analysis of around 600 of the donors showed that most TCR beta V segments appeared in productive rearrangements either about 87% or about 30% of the time, which broadly matched IMGT annotations. In this cohort, only TCR beta chains were sequenced, and detectable features were limited by the absence of alpha or paired-chain data. Linkage disequilibrium might explain the correlated functional status among segregating V segments, but an unknown experimental factor could not be excluded. In vitro tests confirmed that a few of the cytomegalovirus-associated TCR beta chains recognize cytomegalovirus antigens. A further reported finding was that TCR beta sequences accurately predicted the HLA-A and HLA-B alleles for most subjects in the first cohort. Cytomegalovirus status was reported to be diagnosed by the classifier with high specificity and sensitivity in both the original and validation cohorts. Compared with the roughly 670-donor mean, donors in an Asian-associated ancestry cluster had fewer N-insertions in productive TCRs, according to a later genetic analysis. In a later analysis, most CMV-associated TCR beta chains were found to appear HLA-restricted, with HLA associations seemingly driven largely by CMV exposure. Because some donors lacked HLA typing at each locus, the association tests relied only on the typed subset. In a later analysis, HLA-associated TCR beta chains showed more clonal expansion and lower generation probabilities than non-associated chains that were equally common. A later analysis reported that several top co-occurrence clusters appeared linked to parvovirus B19, influenza, CMV and Epstein-Barr virus. V-gene and J-gene trimming of TCR beta chains was associated with a missense DCLRE1C variant in a later genetic analysis, and the association was replicated in an independent cohort. According to a later analysis, TCR association rates differed among HLA loci, with DRB1 alleles showing the most associated TCRs and HLA-C alleles showing the fewest.

With regard to this clone: Which antigen it targets is not known. Base quality data are lacking; no much larger clone is found one base away.

This TCR derives from a man between 45 and 60 years old in good health and CMV-seropositive. The rearrangement combines TRBV21-1 with TRBJ2-7; TRBD2 is the table's D call and was not checked against the DNA. TRBV21-1 has pseudogene status. The sequenced sample was PBMCs. The DNA sequence is given as TGTGCCAGCAGCACTGGACGGGAACGGGACTACGAGCAGTACTTC. This codes for CASSTGRERDYEQYF.